A selection of T cell receptor beta chains follows, all from one sample in a study of neurological immune-mediated disorders. TCRdb recomputed calls from the 5' RACE reads with MiXCR, one row per CDR3 protein. The data hold tens of thousands of distinct CDR3 sequences, with roughly 7% observed a single time. The sample taken for sequencing was PBMCs. These receptors originate from a woman aged 40 to 50 in good health. Each CDR3 is given with its conserved first and last residue. A D gene is named only where the DNA matches it firmly. Sizes are listed as once, few, many, or a class for an expanded clone.

V gene	D gene	J gene	clone size	CDR3 protein	CDR3 DNA
TRBV10-3	TRBD2	TRBJ2-7	many	CAIRGGLAGNSYEQYF	TGTGCCATCAGGGGGGGGCTAGCGGGAAACTCCTACGAGCAGTACTTC
TRBV28	-	TRBJ1-1	many	CASSPPGGATEAFF	TGTGCCAGCAGTCCACCTGGGGGGGCGACTGAAGCTTTCTTT
TRBV19	-	TRBJ2-2	many	CASSMGATNTGELFF	TGTGCCAGTAGTATGGGGGCGACGAACACCGGGGAGCTGTTTTTT
TRBV5-1	TRBD1	TRBJ1-2	many	CASSLGTGGYGYTF	TGCGCCAGCAGCTTGGGAACAGGGGGCTATGGCTACACCTTC
TRBV5-1	TRBD1	TRBJ2-1	many	CASSLRQGGGYNEQFF	TGCGCCAGCAGCCTAAGACAGGGTGGGGGATACAATGAGCAGTTCTTC
TRBV27	-	TRBJ2-1	many	CATGTGGNEQFF	TGTGCCACTGGGACTGGAGGAAATGAGCAGTTCTTC
TRBV24-1	TRBD2	TRBJ2-1	many	CATSETGGPDEQFF	TGTGCCACCAGTGAAACGGGAGGGCCGGATGAGCAGTTCTTC
TRBV5-1	TRBD2	TRBJ2-7	many	CASSLGTSGRAYEQYF	TGCGCCAGCAGCTTGGGGACTAGCGGGAGGGCCTACGAGCAGTACTTC
TRBV25-1	-	TRBJ2-3	many	CASSELRESDHSDTQYF	TGTGCCAGCAGTGAATTGAGAGAGTCTGACCACTCGGATACGCAGTATTTT
TRBV12-3/TRBV12-4	-	TRBJ2-5	many	CASSPPGVIARETQYF	TGTGCCAGCAGCCCCCCGGGGGTAATAGCGAGAGAGACCCAGTACTTC
TRBV7-9	-	TRBJ2-1	many	CASSTQTHNEQFF	TGTGCCAGCAGCACCCAGACTCACAATGAGCAGTTCTTC